These 15 T cell receptor beta chains share one sample of origin, sequenced in a study of T cell responses to AZD1222 COVID-19 vaccine. The repertoire was sequenced with immunoSEQ multiplex PCR; TCRdb's copy has only in-frame clones and lacks some. The sample records roughly 50,000 clones, 80% to 90% being singletons. This sample comprised peripheral blood, obtained 28 days after the second AZD1222 dose. Receptors originate from an adult who received the AZD1222 COVID-19 vaccine.

This chain joins TRBV27 and TRBJ2-7, with 7 bases that match TRBD2. The trim removed 7 bases at V and 2 bases at J, leaving 5 bases unmatched. Germline V gene sequence: CDR1 MNHEY, CDR2 SMNVEV (reference sequence). The CDR3 has 13 residues. Written as DNA, the CDR3 is TGTGCCAGCAATCGGGCGGGAGCCTACGAGCAGTACTTC. Protein sequence: CASNRAGAYEQYF.

V gene TRBV6-9 combines with J gene TRBJ1-2; no clear D gene. This CDR3 is 16 amino acids long. The germline V gene encodes CDR1 MNHGY and CDR2 SVAAGI. V was pared by 2 bases and J by 3 bases, with 16 bases between. In DNA, the CDR3 is TGTGCCAGCAGTTATCCCCGACGTGATGGGGACTATGGCTACACCTTC. Protein sequence: CASSYPRRDGDYGYTF.

The V and J genes are TRBV7-9 and TRBJ2-2; 7 bases are shared with TRBD2. The CDR3 spans 16 residues. The V gene end was trimmed by 4 bases and the J gene end by 4 bases; junction bases not matched to a gene: 9. CDR1 is SEHNR, CDR2 FQNEAQ, per germline (reference sequence). DNA for the CDR3: TGTGCCAGCAGCTCCGAATACAGCGGGACCACCGGGGAGCTGTTTTTT. It translates to CASSSEYSGTTGELFF.

The gene calls are TRBV7-8 and TRBJ1-5; D unclear. In germline, CDR1 is SGHVS, CDR2 FQNEAQ. This CDR3 has 13 residues. V lost 3 bases, J lost 4 bases, and 7 bases lay in between. Written as DNA, the CDR3 is TGTGCCAGCAGCTTCTATGATAATCAGCCCCAGCATTTT. Amino acids: CASSFYDNQPQHF.

This clone has a single count. V gene TRBV7-2 combines with J gene TRBJ2-7; TRBD1 matches 7 bases. This CDR3 is 14 amino acids long. Germline trimming cut 1 base from V and 2 bases from J; bases unmatched to any gene: 2. Per the germline V gene, CDR1 is SGHTA and CDR2 is FQGNSA. The CDR3 coding sequence is TGTGCCAGCAGCTTAGGAACAGGGGCCTACGAGCAGTACTTC. This codes for CASSLGTGAYEQYF.

The V gene is TRBV7-2, the J gene TRBJ1-3; 8 nucleotides match TRBD1. The CDR3 is made up of 16 amino acids. The J segment lost 4 bases and the V segment lost 1 base, leaving 6 bases of the junction unmatched. Germline V gives CDR1 SGHTA, CDR2 FQGNSA. The CDR3 spells CASSLDSRGRGNTIYF. CDR3 coding DNA: TGTGCCAGCAGCTTAGACAGCAGGGGGCGAGGAAACACCATATATTTT.

The V call is TRBV10-3, the J call TRBJ1-2; 8 bases line up with TRBD1. CDR3 length: 15 residues. The V gene's germline CDR1 is ENHRY and CDR2 SYGVKD. V lost 4 bases, J lost 3 bases, and 7 bases stayed unmatched. The CDR3 nucleotides read TGTGCCATCAGTGCGCGGGACAGGTCTCACTATGGCTACACCTTC. Its protein product is CAISARDRSHYGYTF.

The chain couples TRBV19 to TRBJ1-3; D remains ambiguous. Germline V lookup: CDR1 LNHDA, CDR2 SQIVND (reference sequence). The CDR3 consists of 16 residues. V was pared by 5 bases and J by 0 bases, with 14 bases between. The CDR3 reads CASSYGISSSGNTIYF. As DNA, the CDR3 is TGTGCCAGTAGTTACGGGATTTCCAGCTCTGGAAACACCATATATTTT.

V is TRBV30 and J is TRBJ2-3; D remains ambiguous. The CDR3 loop spans 12 amino acids. V lost 7 bases to trimming and J lost 0 bases, with 8 bases between them. Germline V CDR1 and CDR2: GTSNPN, SVGIG (reference sequence). In DNA form, the CDR3 reads TGTGCCTTCAGGCCTAGCACAGATACGCAGTATTTT. Amino acid sequence: CAFRPSTDTQYF.

This chain's CDR3 is CASSQGTAWSNQPQHF. DNA of the CDR3: TGCGCCAGCAGTCAAGGGACAGCATGGTCCAATCAGCCCCAGCATTTT. The chain has TRBV23-1 and TRBJ1-5; TRBD1 matches 7 bases. TRBV23-1 is known as an ORF, though its function is uncertain. This CDR3 spans 16 amino acids. V lost 2 bases, J lost 3 bases, and 7 bases stayed unmatched.

The CDR3 protein is CASSPDRPNYGYTF. The CDR3 nucleotides are TGTGCCAGCAGCCCGGACAGGCCTAACTATGGCTACACCTTC. The V gene is TRBV5-6, the J gene TRBJ1-2; the match to TRBD1 covers 7 bases. There are 14 residues in the CDR3. Germline V lookup: CDR1 SGHDT, CDR2 YYEEEE. Unmatched junction bases numbered 3, after V lost 4 bases and J lost 0 bases. Complete variable domain (other parts from reference TRBV5-6 and TRBJ1-2): DAGVTQSPTHLIKTRGQQVTLRCSPKSGHDTVSWYQQALGQGPQFIFQYYEEEERQRGNFPDRFSGHQFPNYSSELNVNALLLGDSALYLCASSPDRPNYGYTFGSGTRLTVV.

The chain couples TRBV11-3 to TRBJ2-7, with TRBD2 matching over 8 bases. This CDR3 comprises 14 residues. V was clipped by 6 bases and J by 2 bases; unmatched bases: 6. Germline V gives CDR1 SGHNT, CDR2 YENEEA. CDR3 nucleotides: TGTGCCAGCAGGGGCAATAGCGGGACCTACGAGCAGTACTTC. This encodes CASRGNSGTYEQYF.

The V gene is TRBV27, the J gene TRBJ2-1; the match to TRBD2 covers 11 bases. CDR1 is MNHEY, CDR2 SMNVEV, per germline (reference sequence). Trimming took 6 bases from V and 10 from J; bases not matched to a gene: 20. This CDR3 has 18 residues. This CDR3 is CASSRRLAGTVPTNEQFF. Written as DNA, the CDR3 is TGTGCCAGCAGCCGTAGACTAGCGGGAACTGTTCCTACAAACGAGCAGTTCTTC.

This chain connects TRBV7-8 to TRBJ2-7; weak D call: TRBD2 (6 bases). CDR3 length: 16 amino acids. V was pared by 1 base and J by 0 bases, with 13 bases between. Germline assignment: CDR1 SGHVS and CDR2 FQNEAQ. The CDR3 nucleotides read TGTGCCAGCAGCTTAGGTCGACGGCGGGGCTCCTACGAGCAGTACTTC. It yields the protein CASSLGRRRGSYEQYF.

A single count supports this clone. The chain couples TRBV7-2 to TRBJ2-7, with 8 bases identical to TRBD2. This CDR3 comprises 15 residues. After removal of 5 bases from V and 4 bases from J, the junction contained 10 bases not matched to a gene. Germline V gives CDR1 SGHTA, CDR2 FQGNSA. The CDR3 here is CASSLMTSARYEQYF. CDR3 DNA sequence: TGTGCCAGCAGCCTTATGACTAGCGCTCGATACGAGCAGTACTTC.